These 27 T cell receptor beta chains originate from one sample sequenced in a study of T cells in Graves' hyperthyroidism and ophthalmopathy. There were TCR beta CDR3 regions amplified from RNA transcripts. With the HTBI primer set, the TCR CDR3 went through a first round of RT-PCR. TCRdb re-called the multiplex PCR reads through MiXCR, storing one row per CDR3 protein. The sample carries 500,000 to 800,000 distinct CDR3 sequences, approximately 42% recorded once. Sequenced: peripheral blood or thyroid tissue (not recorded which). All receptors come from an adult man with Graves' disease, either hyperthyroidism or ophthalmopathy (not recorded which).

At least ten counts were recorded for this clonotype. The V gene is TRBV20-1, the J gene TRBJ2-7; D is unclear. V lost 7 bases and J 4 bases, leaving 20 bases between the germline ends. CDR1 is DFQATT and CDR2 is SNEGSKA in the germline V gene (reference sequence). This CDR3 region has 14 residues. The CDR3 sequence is CSVARGALGYEQYF. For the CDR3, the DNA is TGCAGTGTGGCCCGAGGCGCCTTGGGTTACGAGCAGTACTTC.

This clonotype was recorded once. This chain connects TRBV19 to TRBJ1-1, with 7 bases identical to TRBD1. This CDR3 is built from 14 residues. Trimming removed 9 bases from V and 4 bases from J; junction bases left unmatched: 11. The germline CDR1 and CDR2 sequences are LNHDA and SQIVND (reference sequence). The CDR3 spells CASRQGRSVTEAFF. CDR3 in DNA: TGTGCCAGCCGACAGGGCCGGAGTGTCACTGAAGCTTTCTTT.

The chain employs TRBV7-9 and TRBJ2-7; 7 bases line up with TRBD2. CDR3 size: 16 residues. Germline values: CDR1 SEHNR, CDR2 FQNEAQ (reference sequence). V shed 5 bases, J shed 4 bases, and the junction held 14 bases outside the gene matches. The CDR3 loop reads CASSQDSGGIRYEQYF. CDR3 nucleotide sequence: TGTGCCAGCAGCCAAGATTCCGGGGGGATAAGGTACGAGCAGTACTTC.

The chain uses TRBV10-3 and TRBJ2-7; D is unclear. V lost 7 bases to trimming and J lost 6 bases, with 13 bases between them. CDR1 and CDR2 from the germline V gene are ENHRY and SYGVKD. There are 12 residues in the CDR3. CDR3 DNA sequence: TGTGCCATCAAAAACCCGATCGCCGAGCAGTACTTC. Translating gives CAIKNPIAEQYF.

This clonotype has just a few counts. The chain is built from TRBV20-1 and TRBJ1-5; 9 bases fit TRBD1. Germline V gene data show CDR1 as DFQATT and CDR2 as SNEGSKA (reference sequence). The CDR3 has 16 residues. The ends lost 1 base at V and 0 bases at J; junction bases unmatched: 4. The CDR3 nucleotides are TGCAGTGCTAGAGCAACAGGGGGCCATAGCAATCAGCCCCAGCATTTT. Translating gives CSARATGGHSNQPQHF.

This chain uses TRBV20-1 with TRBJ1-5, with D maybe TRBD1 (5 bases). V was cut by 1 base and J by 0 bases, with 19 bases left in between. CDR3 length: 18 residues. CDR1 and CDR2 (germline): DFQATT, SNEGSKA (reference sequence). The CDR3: CSARGSGQGRYSNQPQHF. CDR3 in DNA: TGCAGTGCTAGAGGAAGTGGGCAGGGAAGATATAGCAATCAGCCCCAGCATTTT.

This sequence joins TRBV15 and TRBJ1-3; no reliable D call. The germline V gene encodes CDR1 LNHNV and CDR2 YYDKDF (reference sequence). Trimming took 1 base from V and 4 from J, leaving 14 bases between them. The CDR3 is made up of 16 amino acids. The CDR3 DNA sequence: TGTGCCACCAGCAGAGGCGGAAGCGCAAGAGGAAACACCATATATTTT. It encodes CATSRGGSARGNTIYF.

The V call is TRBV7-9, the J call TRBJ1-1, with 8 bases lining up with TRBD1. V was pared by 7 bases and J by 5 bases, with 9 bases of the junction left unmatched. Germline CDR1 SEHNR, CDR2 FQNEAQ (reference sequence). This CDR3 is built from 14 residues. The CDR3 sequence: CASTLGQGGTEAFF. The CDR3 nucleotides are TGTGCCAGCACCCTAGGACAGGGAGGGACTGAAGCTTTCTTT.

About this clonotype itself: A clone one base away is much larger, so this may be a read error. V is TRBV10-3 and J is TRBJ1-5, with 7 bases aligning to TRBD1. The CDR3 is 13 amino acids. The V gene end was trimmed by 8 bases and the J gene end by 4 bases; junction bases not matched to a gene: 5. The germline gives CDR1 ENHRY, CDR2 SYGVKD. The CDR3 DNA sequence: TGTGCCATCGGGGGGACAGAGAATCAGCCCCAGCATTTT. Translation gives CAIGGTENQPQHF.

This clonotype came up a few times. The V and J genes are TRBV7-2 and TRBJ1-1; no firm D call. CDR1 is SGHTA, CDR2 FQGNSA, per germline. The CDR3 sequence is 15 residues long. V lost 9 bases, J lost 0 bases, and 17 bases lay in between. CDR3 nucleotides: TGTGCCAGTAGTAATCGCGGAGGGATGAACACTGAAGCTTTCTTT. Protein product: CASSNRGGMNTEAFF.

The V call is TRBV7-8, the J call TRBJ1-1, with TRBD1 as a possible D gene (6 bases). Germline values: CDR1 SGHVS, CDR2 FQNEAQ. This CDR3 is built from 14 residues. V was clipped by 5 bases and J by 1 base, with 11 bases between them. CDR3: CASSQDRENTEAFF. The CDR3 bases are TGTGCCAGCAGCCAGGACAGAGAGAACACTGAAGCTTTCTTT.

CDR3 amino acids: CATSDSSKQGNTIYF. In nucleotides, the CDR3 is TGTGCCACCAGTGACTCATCGAAGCAGGGGAACACCATATATTTT. V usage is TRBV24-1 and J usage is TRBJ1-3; a possible D gene is TRBD1 (6 bases). The CDR3 is 15 residues long. V lost 4 bases, J lost 7 bases, and 16 bases lay in between. Germline assignment: CDR1 KGHDR and CDR2 SFDVKD.

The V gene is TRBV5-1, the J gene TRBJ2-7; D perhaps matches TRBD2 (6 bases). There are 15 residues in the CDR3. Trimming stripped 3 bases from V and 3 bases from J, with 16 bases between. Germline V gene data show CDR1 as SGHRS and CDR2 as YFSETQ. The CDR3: CASSSGGSGYYEQYF. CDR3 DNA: TGCGCCAGCAGCTCCGGGGGTAGCGGATACTACGAGCAGTACTTC.

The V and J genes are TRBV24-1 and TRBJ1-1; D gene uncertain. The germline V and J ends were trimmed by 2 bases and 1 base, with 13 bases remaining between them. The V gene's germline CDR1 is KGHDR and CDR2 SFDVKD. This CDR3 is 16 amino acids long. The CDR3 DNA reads TGTGCCACCAGTGATTCCGGTCTTGGTAGGAACACTGAAGCTTTCTTT. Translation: CATSDSGLGRNTEAFF.

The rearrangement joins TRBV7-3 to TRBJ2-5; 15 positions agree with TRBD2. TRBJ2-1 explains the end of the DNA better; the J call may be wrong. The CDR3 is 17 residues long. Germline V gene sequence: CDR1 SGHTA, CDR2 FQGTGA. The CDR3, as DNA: TGTGCCAGCAGACCTGGACTAGCGGGGGGGCGAGGCAATGAGCAGTTCTTC. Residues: CASRPGLAGGRGNEQFF.

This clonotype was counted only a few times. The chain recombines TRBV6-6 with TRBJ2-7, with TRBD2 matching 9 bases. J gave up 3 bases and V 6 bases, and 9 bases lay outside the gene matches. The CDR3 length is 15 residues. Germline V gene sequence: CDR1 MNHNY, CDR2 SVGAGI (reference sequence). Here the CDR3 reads CASSGTSLAGYEQYF. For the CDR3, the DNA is TGTGCCAGCAGCGGAACATCACTAGCGGGCTACGAGCAGTACTTC.

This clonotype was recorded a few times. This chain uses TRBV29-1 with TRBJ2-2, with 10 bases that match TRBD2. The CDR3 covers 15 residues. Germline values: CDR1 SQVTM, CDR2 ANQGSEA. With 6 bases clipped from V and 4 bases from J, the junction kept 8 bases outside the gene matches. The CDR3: CSVKAGGQVTGELFF. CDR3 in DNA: TGCAGCGTGAAAGCGGGGGGGCAGGTCACCGGGGAGCTGTTTTTT.

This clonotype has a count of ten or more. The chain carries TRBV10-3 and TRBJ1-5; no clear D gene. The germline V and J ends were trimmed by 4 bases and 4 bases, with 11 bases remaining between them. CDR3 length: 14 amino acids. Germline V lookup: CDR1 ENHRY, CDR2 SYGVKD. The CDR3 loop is CAISGETDNQPQHF. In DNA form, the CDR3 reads TGTGCCATCAGTGGGGAGACTGATAATCAGCCCCAGCATTTT.

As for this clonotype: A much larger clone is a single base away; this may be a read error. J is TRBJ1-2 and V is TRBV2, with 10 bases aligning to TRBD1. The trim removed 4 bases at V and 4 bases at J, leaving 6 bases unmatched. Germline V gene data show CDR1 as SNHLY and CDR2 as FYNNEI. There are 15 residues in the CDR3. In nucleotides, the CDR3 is TGTGCCAGCAGTGCTCCGGGACAGGGGCCCTATGGCTACACCTTC. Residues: CASSAPGQGPYGYTF.

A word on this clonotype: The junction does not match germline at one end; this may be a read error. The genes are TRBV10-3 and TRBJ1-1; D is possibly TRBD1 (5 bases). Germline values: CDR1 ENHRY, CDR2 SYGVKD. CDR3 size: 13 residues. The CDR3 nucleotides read TGTGCCATCAGTCCGGGGGGGAACACTGGAGCTTTCTTT. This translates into CAISPGGNTGAFF.

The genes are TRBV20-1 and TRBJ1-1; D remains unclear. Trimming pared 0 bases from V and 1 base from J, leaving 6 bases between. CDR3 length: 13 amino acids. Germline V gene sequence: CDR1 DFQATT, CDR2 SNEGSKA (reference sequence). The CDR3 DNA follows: TGCAGTGCTAGAGATGGTCGGAACACTGAAGCTTTCTTT. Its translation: CSARDGRNTEAFF.

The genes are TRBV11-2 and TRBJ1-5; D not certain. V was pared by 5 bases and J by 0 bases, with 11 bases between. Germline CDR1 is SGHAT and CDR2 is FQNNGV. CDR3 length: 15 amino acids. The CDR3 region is CASSLVVLSNQPQHF. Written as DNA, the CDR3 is TGTGCCAGCAGCCTAGTAGTGCTTAGCAATCAGCCCCAGCATTTT.

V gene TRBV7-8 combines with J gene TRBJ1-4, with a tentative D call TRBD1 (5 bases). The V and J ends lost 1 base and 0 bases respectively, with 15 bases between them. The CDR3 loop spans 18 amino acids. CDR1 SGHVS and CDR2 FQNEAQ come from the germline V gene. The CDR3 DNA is TGTGCCAGCAGCTTAGGGGGGATAGGGTCTACAACTAATGAAAAACTGTTTTTT. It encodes CASSLGGIGSTTNEKLFF.

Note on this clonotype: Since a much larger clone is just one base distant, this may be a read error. CDR3 DNA sequence: TGCAGTGCTATCGAGTTCGACGAGCAGTACTTC. This encodes CSAIEFDEQYF. V usage is TRBV20-1 and J usage is TRBJ2-7; unclear D gene. The germline V gene has CDR1 DFQATT and CDR2 SNEGSKA (reference sequence). The V end was cut by 4 bases, the J end by 5 bases, with 9 bases between. The CDR3 is 11 residues long.

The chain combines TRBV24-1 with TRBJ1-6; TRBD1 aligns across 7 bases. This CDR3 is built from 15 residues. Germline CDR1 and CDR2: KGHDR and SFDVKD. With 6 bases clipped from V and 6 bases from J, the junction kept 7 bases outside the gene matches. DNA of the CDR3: TGTGCCACCAGTAGTATCGGACAGGTTAATTCACCCCTCCACTTT. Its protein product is CATSSIGQVNSPLHF.

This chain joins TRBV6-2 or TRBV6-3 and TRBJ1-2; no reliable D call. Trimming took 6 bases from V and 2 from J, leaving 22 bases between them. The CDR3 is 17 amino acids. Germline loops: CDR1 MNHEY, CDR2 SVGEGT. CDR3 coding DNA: TGTGCCAGCAGCCTACTCGGCGGACGGAAAATGAACTATGGCTACACCTTC. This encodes CASSLLGGRKMNYGYTF.

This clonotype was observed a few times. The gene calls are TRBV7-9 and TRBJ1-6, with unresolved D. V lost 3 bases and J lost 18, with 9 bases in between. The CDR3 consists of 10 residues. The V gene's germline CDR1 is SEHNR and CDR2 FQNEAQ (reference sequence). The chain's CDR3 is CASSFYPDHF. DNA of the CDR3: TGTGCCAGCAGCTTCTACCCCGACCACTTT.